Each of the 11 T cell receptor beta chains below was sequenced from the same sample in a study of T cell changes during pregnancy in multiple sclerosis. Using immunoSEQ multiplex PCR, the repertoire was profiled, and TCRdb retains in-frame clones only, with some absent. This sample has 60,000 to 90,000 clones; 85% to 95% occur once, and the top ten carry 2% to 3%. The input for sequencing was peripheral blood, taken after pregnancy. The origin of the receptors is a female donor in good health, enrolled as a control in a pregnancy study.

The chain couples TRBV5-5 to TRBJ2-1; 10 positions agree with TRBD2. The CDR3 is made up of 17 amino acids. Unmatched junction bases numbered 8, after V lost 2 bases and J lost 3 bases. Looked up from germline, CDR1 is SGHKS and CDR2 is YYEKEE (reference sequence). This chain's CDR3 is CASSLVTGLAYYNEQFF. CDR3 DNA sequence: TGTGCCAGCAGCTTAGTTACGGGACTAGCGTACTACAATGAGCAGTTCTTC.

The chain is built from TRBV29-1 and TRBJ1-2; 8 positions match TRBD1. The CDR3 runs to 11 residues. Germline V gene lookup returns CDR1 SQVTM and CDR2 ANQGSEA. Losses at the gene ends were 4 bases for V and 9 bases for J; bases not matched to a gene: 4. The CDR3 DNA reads TGCAGCGTTGGGACAGGGTTGAGCTACACCTTC. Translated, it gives CSVGTGLSYTF.

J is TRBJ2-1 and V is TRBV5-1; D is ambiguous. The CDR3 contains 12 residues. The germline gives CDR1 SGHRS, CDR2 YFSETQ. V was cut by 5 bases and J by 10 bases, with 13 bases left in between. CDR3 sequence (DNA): TGCGCCAGCAGTGTTCCCAACGGGGAGCAGTTCTTC. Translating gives CASSVPNGEQFF. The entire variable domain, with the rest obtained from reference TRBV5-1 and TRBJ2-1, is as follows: KAGVTQTPRYLIKTRGQQVTLSCSPISGHRSVSWYQQTPGQGLQFLFEYFSETQRNKGNFPGRFSGRQFSNSRSEMNVSTLELGDSALYLCASSVPNGEQFFGPGTRLTVL.

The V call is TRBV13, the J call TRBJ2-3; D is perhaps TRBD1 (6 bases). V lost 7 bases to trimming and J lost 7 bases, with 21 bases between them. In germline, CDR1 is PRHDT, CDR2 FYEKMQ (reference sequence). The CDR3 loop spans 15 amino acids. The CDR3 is CASTTQGKGTNTQYF. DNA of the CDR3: TGTGCCAGCACCACTCAGGGGAAGGGGACAAATACGCAGTATTTT.

CDR3 sequence: CASSPPNRGNSPLHF. CDR3 sequence (DNA): TGTGCCAGCTCACCACCCAACAGGGGGAATTCACCCCTCCACTTT. This sequence joins TRBV18 and TRBJ1-6, with TRBD1 matching over 8 bases. Germline V lookup: CDR1 KGHSH, CDR2 LQKENI. V shed 0 bases and J 7 bases; nucleotides not matched to a gene: 2. CDR3 length: 15 amino acids.

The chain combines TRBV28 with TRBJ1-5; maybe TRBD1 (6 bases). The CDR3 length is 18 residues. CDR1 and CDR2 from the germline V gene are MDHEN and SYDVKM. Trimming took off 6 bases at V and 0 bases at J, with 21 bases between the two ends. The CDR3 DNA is TGTGCCAGCAGCCCCGAAAAGGACAGAAGATATAGCAATCAGCCCCAGCATTTT. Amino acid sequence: CASSPEKDRRYSNQPQHF.

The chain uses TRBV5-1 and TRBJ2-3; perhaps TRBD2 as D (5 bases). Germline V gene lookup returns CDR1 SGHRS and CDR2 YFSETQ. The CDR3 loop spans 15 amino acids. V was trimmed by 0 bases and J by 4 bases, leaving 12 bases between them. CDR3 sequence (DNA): TGCGCCAGCAGCTTGGGGCTAGCCACCGCAGATACGCAGTATTTT. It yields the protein CASSLGLATADTQYF.

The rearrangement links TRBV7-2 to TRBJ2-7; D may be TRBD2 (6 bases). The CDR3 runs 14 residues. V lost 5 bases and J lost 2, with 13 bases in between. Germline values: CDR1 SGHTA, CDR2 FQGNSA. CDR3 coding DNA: TGTGCCAGCAGCCCGGGGGTCTACCCCTACGAGCAGTACTTC. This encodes CASSPGVYPYEQYF.

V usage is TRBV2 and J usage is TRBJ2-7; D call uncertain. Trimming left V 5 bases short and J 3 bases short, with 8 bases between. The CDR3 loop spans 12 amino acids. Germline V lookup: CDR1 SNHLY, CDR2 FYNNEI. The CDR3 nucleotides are TGTGCCAGCAGTCTTGAGATCTACGAGCAGTACTTC. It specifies CASSLEIYEQYF.

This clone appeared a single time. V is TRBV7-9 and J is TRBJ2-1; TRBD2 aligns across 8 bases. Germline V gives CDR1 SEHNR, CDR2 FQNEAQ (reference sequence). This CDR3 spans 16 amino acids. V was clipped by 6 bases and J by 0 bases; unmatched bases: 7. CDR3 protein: CASSPRGGTSYNEQFF. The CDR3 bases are TGTGCCAGCAGTCCCCGCGGGGGGACCTCCTACAATGAGCAGTTCTTC. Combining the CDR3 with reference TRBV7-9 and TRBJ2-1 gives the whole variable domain DTGVSQNPRHKITKRGQNVTFRCDPISEHNRLYWYRQTLGQGPEFLTYFQNEAQLEKSRLLSDRFSAERPKGSFSTLEIQRTEQGDSAMYLCASSPRGGTSYNEQFFGPGTRLTVL.

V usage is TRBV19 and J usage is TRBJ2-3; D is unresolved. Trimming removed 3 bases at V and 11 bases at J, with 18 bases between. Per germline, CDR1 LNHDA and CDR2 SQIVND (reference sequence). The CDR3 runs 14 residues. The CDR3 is CASSIPPSRMGQYF. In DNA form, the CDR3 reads TGTGCCAGTAGTATCCCTCCGTCGCGGATGGGGCAGTATTTT.